Listed below are T cell receptor beta chains from one sample, sequenced in a study of Ad26.COV2.S vaccination and SARS-CoV-2 variants. Libraries were prepared by immunoSEQ multiplex PCR; TCRdb keeps only in-frame clonotypes and omits some of them. The profile shows roughly 390,000 clones, about 85% of them singletons. The sample was peripheral blood, taken in a trial of Ad26.COV2.S vaccine versus placebo. All receptors derive from a person aged 18-65 years who received the Ad26.COV2.S COVID-19 vaccine or a placebo. Each CDR3 is given with its conserved first and last residue. The D gene is left open where the match is weak. Expanded clones are given a class, and other clones once, few, many or no size at all.

v_gene,abundance,d_gene,j_gene,CDR3nt,CDR3aa
TRBV11-3,-,-,TRBJ2-1,TGTGCCAGCAGCCAGGGAAGCTCCTACAATGAGCAGTTCTTC,CASSQGSSYNEQFF
TRBV4-3,-,-,TRBJ1-4,TGCGCCAGCAGCCAAGGCGAGGGGAGGTTGGGTGAAAAACTGTTTTTT,CASSQGEGRLGEKLFF
TRBV24-1,-,TRBD2,TRBJ2-3,TGTGCCACCAGTGATTCGGGACTAATCACAGATACGCAGTATTTT,CATSDSGLITDTQYF
TRBV6-5,-,TRBD1,TRBJ1-4,TGTGCCAGCAGTTACCCTGACAGGGGTGAAAAACTGTTTTTT,CASSYPDRGEKLFF
TRBV7-9,-,-,TRBJ1-1,TGTGCCAGCGCTCGTGACGGCCTTCGCGCTTTCTTT,CASARDGLRAFF
TRBV6-5,-,-,TRBJ1-1,TGTGCCAGCCGTCGTGGGTCGGTCACTGAAGCTTTCTTT,CASRRGSVTEAFF
TRBV7-2,-,-,TRBJ2-1,TGTGCCAGCAGCCCCTCTTTAGGTTCCTACAATGAGCAGTTCTTC,CASSPSLGSYNEQFF
TRBV5-4,-,-,TRBJ2-7,TGTGCCAGCAGCTTGGGTCGACAATACGAGCAGTACTTC,CASSLGRQYEQYF
TRBV24-1,-,-,TRBJ1-2,TGTGCCACCAGTGATTGGCAGGCGAATGGCTACACCTTC,CATSDWQANGYTF
TRBV7-2,once,TRBD2,TRBJ2-5,TGTGCCAGCAGCTCCTGGGGGGGGGAACAAGAGACCCAGTACTTC,CASSSWGGEQETQYF
TRBV12-3/TRBV12-4,-,-,TRBJ2-7,TGTGCCAGCACCACAGGACTCATGGGGGAGCAGTACTTC,CASTTGLMGEQYF
TRBV3-1/TRBV3-2,-,-,TRBJ1-5,TGTGCCAGCAGCCGAGACAGAGATCAGCCCCAGCATTTT,CASSRDRDQPQHF
TRBV7-2,-,-,TRBJ2-7,TGTGCCAGCAGCTTAGCCGGGACCACTGGCTACGAGCAGTACTTC,CASSLAGTTGYEQYF
TRBV6-6,-,-,TRBJ1-2,TGTGCCAGCAGCAGAGAGTCGGGAGGCTACACCTTC,CASSRESGGYTF
TRBV10-3,-,-,TRBJ2-3,TGTGCCATCAGTGACAAGGCCGCCACAGATACGCAGTATTTT,CAISDKAATDTQYF
TRBV4-1,-,-,TRBJ1-4,TGCGCCAGCAGCCCCAACCTAGTGGAAAAACTGTTTTTT,CASSPNLVEKLFF
TRBV19,-,-,TRBJ1-1,TGTGCCAGTAGTATCGAGGTCGAGGGCACTGAAGCTTTCTTT,CASSIEVEGTEAFF
TRBV3-1/TRBV3-2,-,-,TRBJ2-2,TGTGCCAGCAGCCAAGAGCGGTTTCCGCGGCCCGGCGCCGGGGAGCTGTTTTTT,CASSQERFPRPGAGELFF
TRBV29-1,few,TRBD2,TRBJ2-2,TGCAGCGTTGATCTAGGACTAGCGGGGGGGCCCGACGGGGAGCTGTTTTTT,CSVDLGLAGGPDGELFF
TRBV5-4,-,TRBD1,TRBJ1-2,TGTGCCAGCAGCGACAGGGAACAGGATGGCTACACCTTC,CASSDREQDGYTF
TRBV3-1/TRBV3-2,-,-,TRBJ2-3,TGTGCCAACAGTGCGGACAGAGTATTT,CANSADRVF
TRBV9,once,-,TRBJ1-5,TGTGCCAGCAGCGTAGGGGGCTATAGCAATCAGCCCCAGCATTTT,CASSVGGYSNQPQHF
TRBV28,-,TRBD1,TRBJ1-5,TGTGCCAGCAGACATGACAGGGAGGGGCAGCCCCAGCATTTT,CASRHDREGQPQHF
TRBV18,-,-,TRBJ1-1,TGTGCCAGCTCCCAAGCTAACAGGGTAAACACTGAAGCTTTCTTT,CASSQANRVNTEAFF
TRBV27,-,TRBD1,TRBJ1-1,TGTGCCAGCAGTGCAATACCCTTGACAGGGATGAACACTGAAGCTTTCTTT,CASSAIPLTGMNTEAFF
TRBV5-4,-,-,TRBJ1-3,TGTGCCAGCAGCTTGGGCAGCTCTGGAAACACCATATATTTT,CASSLGSSGNTIYF
TRBV10-3,-,TRBD2,TRBJ2-7,TGTGCCATCAGCAGCGGGACGTCTTACGAGCAGTACTTC,CAISSGTSYEQYF
TRBV5-4,-,-,TRBJ1-1,TGTGCCAGCAGCTTGGTAGGGACATTGAACACTGAAGCTTTCTTT,CASSLVGTLNTEAFF
TRBV13,-,TRBD2,TRBJ2-2,TGTGCCAGCAGCTCCTACACCTCGACTAGCAACGCATTTCGTGTCACCGGGGAGCTGTTTTTT,CASSSYTSTSNAFRVTGELFF
TRBV6-5,once,-,TRBJ2-1,TGTGCCAGTGGGGTGAGGGGACTTTACAATGAGCAGTTCTTC,CASGVRGLYNEQFF
TRBV14,-,-,TRBJ1-2,TGTGCCAGCAGCAAGGGGGTAGCTAACTATGGCTACACCTTC,CASSKGVANYGYTF
TRBV6-6,once,TRBD1,TRBJ2-7,TGTGCCACCGGAGGGGGGACAGGGCTTTACGAGCAGTACTTC,CATGGGTGLYEQYF
TRBV29-1,-,TRBD1,TRBJ2-1,TGCAGCGTCCCCAGGACAGGGTTTGAGCAGTTCTTC,CSVPRTGFEQFF
TRBV27,-,TRBD1,TRBJ1-1,TGTGCCAGCAGTTTGTCGCAGGGGGCAACTGAAGCTTTCTTT,CASSLSQGATEAFF
TRBV7-9,-,-,TRBJ2-1,TGTGCCAGCAGCTTAGCGCTAAGGGGGGGAGAGCAGTTCTTC,CASSLALRGGEQFF
TRBV6-5,-,TRBD1,TRBJ1-5,TGTGCCAGCATCCGACAGGGGGAACAGCCCCAGCATTTT,CASIRQGEQPQHF
TRBV10-3,-,-,TRBJ2-5,TGTGCCATCAGTGATACTGATGAGACCCAGTACTTC,CAISDTDETQYF
TRBV2,-,TRBD1,TRBJ2-2,TGTGCCAGCAAAGTTGGGACAGGGGGCACGAACACCGGGGAGCTGTTTTTT,CASKVGTGGTNTGELFF
TRBV6-2/TRBV6-3,few,-,TRBJ2-5,TGTGCCAGCAGTTACCCTCCCACTCCCCTCACTAGGCTACGGGAGACCCAGTACTTC,CASSYPPTPLTRLRETQYF
TRBV27,-,-,TRBJ1-2,TGTGCCAGCAGTCTCCTCCCTCCCTCGGGACCTTGGGGTTCTGGCTACACCTTC,CASSLLPPSGPWGSGYTF
TRBV6-4,-,-,TRBJ1-1,TGTGCCAGCAGTGACTCGCGACGGAACACTGAAGCTTTCTTT,CASSDSRRNTEAFF
TRBV7-2,-,TRBD1,TRBJ1-5,TGTGCCAGCAGCTTAGGGGGACAGAACAATCAGCCCCAGCATTTT,CASSLGGQNNQPQHF
TRBV4-1,-,TRBD1,TRBJ1-3,TGCGCCAGCAGCCACGTTAACAGGGGGGAGTCTGGAAACACCATATATTTT,CASSHVNRGESGNTIYF
TRBV6-5,-,TRBD1,TRBJ2-1,TGTGCCAGCAGTCCACAGGGGTATGAGCAGTTCTTC,CASSPQGYEQFF
TRBV2,-,TRBD1,TRBJ2-7,TGTGCCAGCAGGCGACAGGGGAGCTACGAGCAGTACTTC,CASRRQGSYEQYF
TRBV15,-,-,TRBJ2-6,TGTGCCACCAGCAGAGGGACGTTCGCTGGGGCCAACGTCCTGACTTTC,CATSRGTFAGANVLTF
TRBV4-3,-,-,TRBJ1-5,TGCGCCAGCAGCCAAGAGGCCCACCAGCCCCAGCATTTT,CASSQEAHQPQHF
TRBV25-1,-,-,TRBJ2-1,TGTGCCAGCAGTGAACAGATAGCTCCAAGGGAGCAGTTCTTC,CASSEQIAPREQFF
TRBV15,-,TRBD2,TRBJ2-3,TGTGCCACCAGCCGCCGAGGTAGCCTAGCGGGGGGTAGACGTACAGATACGCAGTATTTT,CATSRRGSLAGGRRTDTQYF
TRBV5-4,-,-,TRBJ1-4,TGTGCCAGCAGCGATGGGACCGGGACACCTGAAAAACTGTTTTTT,CASSDGTGTPEKLFF
TRBV15,-,TRBD2,TRBJ2-1,TGTGCCACCAGCATAGGTAGCGGGGGGGCCTTTGAGCAGTTCTTC,CATSIGSGGAFEQFF
TRBV5-1,-,-,TRBJ1-4,TGCGCCAGCAGCTTGGGGTCGGCAGCAACTAATGAAAAACTGTTTTTT,CASSLGSAATNEKLFF
TRBV6-5,-,-,TRBJ1-1,TGTGCCAGCGGCAGGGCGAACACTGAAGCTTTCTTT,CASGRANTEAFF
TRBV3-1/TRBV3-2,-,-,TRBJ2-1,TGTGCCAGCAGCCCGGGGGTTGGGGGCTACAATGAGCAGTTCTTC,CASSPGVGGYNEQFF